The T cell receptor beta chain described here comes from a study of T cell clones after liver transplantation. The overall study: Graft-donor-reactive sequences were compared with third-party-reactive TCRbeta sequences from pre-transplant mixed lymphocyte reactions.

TCRbeta sequences of proliferating CFSE-low MLR cells were labeled alloreactive. Pre-transplant recipient cells met graft donor PBMCs, splenocytes, lymph-node cells, or third-party PBMCs. This clone was counted only a few times. Its antigen remains unidentified. Study-wide results and caveats: Circulating graft-donor-reactive CD4 TCRbeta sequences fell significantly post-transplant in most of the 8 subjects.

The assay was immunoSEQ multiplex PCR, and TCRdb's table has in-frame clones only and misses some. The data hold some 5,100 clones, with about 30% observed a single time. The receptor's source is a human patient who received a liver transplant. The graft donor may be the source of some T cells. The sample comprised CD4+ T cells from cultured PBMCs.

This chain's CDR3 is CASNPGGRYEQYF. The CDR3 DNA sequence: TGCGCCAGCAACCCAGGGGGTCGCTACGAGCAGTACTTC. J is TRBJ2-7 and V is TRBV10-2; 7 bases fit TRBD1. The V segment lost 7 bases and the J segment 3 bases; nucleotides outside the gene matches: 6. The CDR3 covers 13 residues. Looked up from germline, CDR1 is WSHSY and CDR2 is SAAADI.